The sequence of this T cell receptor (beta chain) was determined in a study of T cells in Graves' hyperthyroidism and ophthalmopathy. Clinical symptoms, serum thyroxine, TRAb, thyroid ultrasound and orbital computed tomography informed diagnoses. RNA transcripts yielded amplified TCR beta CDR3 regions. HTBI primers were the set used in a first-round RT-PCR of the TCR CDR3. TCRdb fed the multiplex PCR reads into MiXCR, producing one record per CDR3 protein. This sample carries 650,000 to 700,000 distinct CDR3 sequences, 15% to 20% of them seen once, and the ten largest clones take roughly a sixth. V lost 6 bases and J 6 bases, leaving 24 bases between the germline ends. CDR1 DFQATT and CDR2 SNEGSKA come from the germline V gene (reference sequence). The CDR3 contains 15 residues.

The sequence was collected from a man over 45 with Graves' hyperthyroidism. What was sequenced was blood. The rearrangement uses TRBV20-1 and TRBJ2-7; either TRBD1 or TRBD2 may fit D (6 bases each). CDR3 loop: CSARGPTGRRSEQYF. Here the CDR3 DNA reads TGCAGTGCGCGGGGACCTACAGGGAGGAGGTCCGAGCAGTACTTC.